Listed below are T cell receptor beta chains from one sample, sequenced in a study of blood T cell repertoires in COVID-19. TCRdb's copy holds only in-frame clones and misses some; the assay was immunoSEQ multiplex PCR. This table holds tens of thousands of clones, approximately 88% found once. Material for sequencing was peripheral blood. The receptors here all came from a man aged 50-60 years with active COVID-19. Both conserved end residues are part of each CDR3. The order of the fields is J gene, clone size, D gene, V gene, CDR3 protein, CDR3 DNA. D genes are given only for firm matches. Expanded clones are given a class, and other clones once, few, many or no size at all.

TRBJ1-4	NA	NA	TRBV7-2	CASSFTNEKLFF	TGTGCCAGCAGCTTTACAAATGAAAAACTGTTTTTT
TRBJ2-1	NA	NA	TRBV5-1	CASSLLPGENEQFF	TGCGCCAGCAGCTTGTTGCCGGGGGAGAATGAGCAGTTCTTC
TRBJ2-4	NA	NA	TRBV18	CASSPTLGRKNIQYF	TGTGCCAGCTCACCGACCCTGGGCCGAAAAAACATTCAGTACTTC
TRBJ2-1	NA	NA	TRBV24-1	CATSDIGDSTHLNEQFF	TGTGCCACCAGTGATATAGGGGACTCCACGCACCTAAATGAGCAGTTCTTC
TRBJ2-7	NA	NA	TRBV11-2	CASSVTRMGEQYF	TGTGCCAGCAGCGTAACTAGAATGGGCGAGCAGTACTTC
TRBJ2-1	NA	NA	TRBV7-8	CASSLRRLASHNEQFF	TGTGCCAGCAGCTTACGGCGCCTAGCGTCCCACAATGAGCAGTTCTTC
TRBJ1-5	NA	TRBD1	TRBV28	CASSLGQGDNQPQHF	TGTGCCAGCAGTCTGGGACAGGGGGACAATCAGCCCCAGCATTTT
TRBJ2-3	NA	NA	TRBV30	CAWSPKGDTQYF	TGTGCCTGGAGTCCCAAGGGGGATACGCAGTATTTT
TRBJ2-6	NA	TRBD1	TRBV28	CASSLSGQGRPGANVLTF	TGTGCCAGCAGTTTATCGGGACAGGGCAGGCCTGGGGCCAACGTCCTGACTTTC
TRBJ2-5	NA	TRBD1	TRBV18	CASSLGTTGSETQYF	TGTGCCAGCTCCCTAGGAACGACAGGGAGCGAGACCCAGTACTTC
TRBJ1-3	NA	NA	TRBV29-1	CSVEGWGGFDGNTIYF	TGCAGCGTTGAAGGTTGGGGAGGGTTTGATGGAAACACCATATATTTT
TRBJ2-5	NA	NA	TRBV6-2/TRBV6-3	CASSYGGIQETQYF	TGTGCCAGCAGTTATGGGGGGATCCAAGAGACCCAGTACTTC
TRBJ2-4	NA	NA	TRBV6-6	CASSLENIQYF	TGTGCCAGCAGTTTAGAAAACATTCAGTACTTC
TRBJ2-7	NA	TRBD1	TRBV19	CASSITGGAGEQYF	TGTGCCAGTAGTATTACAGGGGGAGCGGGCGAGCAGTACTTC
TRBJ2-7	NA	TRBD1	TRBV7-3	CASSLQSGATGIYEQYF	TGTGCCAGCAGCTTACAGTCCGGGGCGACAGGGATCTACGAGCAGTACTTC
TRBJ2-5	NA	NA	TRBV24-1	CATSDFGRGVQETQYF	TGTGCCACCAGTGATTTCGGCAGGGGTGTACAAGAGACCCAGTACTTC
TRBJ1-1	NA	TRBD1	TRBV11-2	CASSQGVGTEAFF	TGTGCCAGCAGCCAGGGGGTGGGAACTGAAGCTTTCTTT
TRBJ2-1	once	TRBD1	TRBV11-2	CASSLDRGNNEQFF	TGTGCCAGCAGCCTGGACAGGGGTAACAATGAGCAGTTCTTC
TRBJ2-3	NA	TRBD2	TRBV7-9	CASSFQRAGVGDTQYF	TGTGCCAGCAGCTTCCAACGAGCGGGAGTAGGAGATACGCAGTATTTT
TRBJ1-1	NA	NA	TRBV19	CASSIGTAMNTEAFF	TGTGCCAGTAGTATAGGAACCGCGATGAACACTGAAGCTTTCTTT
TRBJ2-7	NA	NA	TRBV19	CASSPYGASKSYEQYF	TGTGCCAGTAGTCCCTATGGGGCTTCAAAATCCTACGAGCAGTACTTC
TRBJ2-5	NA	TRBD2	TRBV5-4	CASSPRAGGMETQYF	TGTGCCAGCAGCCCTCGGGCGGGGGGCATGGAGACCCAGTACTTC
TRBJ1-1	NA	NA	TRBV30	CAWSSQMNTEAFF	TGTGCCTGGAGTTCACAGATGAACACTGAAGCTTTCTTT
TRBJ2-1	NA	TRBD2	TRBV6-2/TRBV6-3	CASSYSGSSYNEQFF	TGTGCCAGCAGTTACAGCGGGAGCTCCTACAATGAGCAGTTCTTC
TRBJ2-7	NA	TRBD1	TRBV5-4	CASSPGQGKLDF	TGTGCCAGCAGCCCTGGACAGGGAAAATTGGACTTC
TRBJ2-5	NA	TRBD1	TRBV24-1	CATSDLRQGVGETQYF	TGTGCCACCAGTGATTTAAGGCAGGGGGTGGGGGAGACCCAGTACTTC
TRBJ1-5	NA	TRBD1	TRBV6-5	CASTQGMNQPQHF	TGTGCCAGCACACAGGGGATGAATCAGCCCCAGCATTTT
TRBJ1-5	NA	TRBD1	TRBV19	CASSIRDRGVGRGNQPQHF	TGTGCCAGTAGTATACGGGACAGGGGAGTTGGCCGGGGCAATCAGCCCCAGCATTTT
TRBJ2-1	NA	NA	TRBV7-8	CASSVMSSYNEQFF	TGTGCCAGCAGCGTGATGAGCTCCTACAATGAGCAGTTCTTC
TRBJ1-2	NA	TRBD1	TRBV3-1/TRBV3-2	CASSPDRDLYGYTF	TGTGCCAGCAGCCCCGACAGGGACCTCTATGGCTACACCTTC
TRBJ1-2	NA	TRBD1	TRBV14	CASSRDRAGYTF	TGTGCCAGCAGCCGGGACAGGGCCGGCTACACCTTC
TRBJ2-1	NA	NA	TRBV5-1	CASSLAPGRNEQFF	TGCGCCAGCAGCTTGGCCCCAGGGAGGAATGAGCAGTTCTTC
TRBJ2-1	NA	TRBD2	TRBV6-5	CASSYSGLARNEQFF	TGTGCCAGCAGTTACTCGGGACTAGCGAGGAATGAGCAGTTCTTC
TRBJ1-2	NA	TRBD1	TRBV6-2/TRBV6-3	CASSYKGAGSYGYTF	TGTGCCAGCAGTTACAAGGGGGCCGGAAGCTATGGCTACACCTTC
TRBJ2-2	NA	TRBD2	TRBV7-3	CASSLGPRETPGGELFF	TGTGCCAGCAGCTTAGGGCCGCGGGAGACACCAGGCGGGGAGCTGTTTTTT
TRBJ2-3	NA	TRBD1	TRBV7-9	CASSPRTGADTQYF	TGTGCCAGCAGCCCAAGAACAGGGGCAGATACGCAGTATTTT
TRBJ1-2	NA	NA	TRBV29-1	CSVDVAGTSNYGYTF	TGCAGCGTTGATGTTGCCGGGACATCTAACTATGGCTACACCTTC
TRBJ1-6	NA	NA	TRBV28	CASSRWPSPLHF	TGTGCCAGCAGTCGCTGGCCATCACCCCTCCACTTT
TRBJ2-5	NA	TRBD2	TRBV2	CASSEEVAGEQETQYF	TGTGCCAGCAGTGAAGAGGTAGCGGGGGAGCAAGAGACCCAGTACTTC
TRBJ2-2	NA	TRBD2	TRBV4-3	CASSQTRTSGVITGELFF	TGCGCCAGCAGCCAAACTAGGACTAGCGGGGTTATCACCGGGGAGCTGTTTTTT
TRBJ2-7	once	NA	TRBV7-2	CASSLERDSYEQYF	TGTGCCAGCAGCTTAGAGAGGGACTCCTACGAGCAGTACTTC
TRBJ2-5	NA	NA	TRBV11-3	CASSRSPGVQETQYF	TGTGCCAGCAGCCGCTCCCCAGGGGTACAAGAGACCCAGTACTTC
TRBJ2-1	NA	NA	TRBV19	CASIGGPWNNEQFF	TGTGCCAGTATTGGCGGGCCATGGAACAATGAGCAGTTCTTC
TRBJ1-3	NA	NA	TRBV19	CASRESDRSGNTIYF	TGTGCCAGTAGGGAGTCGGACAGATCTGGAAACACCATATATTTT
TRBJ1-2	NA	TRBD1	TRBV9	CASSKLGGQKYYGYTF	TGTGCCAGCAGCAAACTGGGGGGACAGAAGTACTATGGCTACACCTTC
TRBJ2-1	NA	NA	TRBV29-1	CSVEGGQASSYNEQFF	TGCAGCGTTGAAGGTGGGCAGGCAAGCTCCTACAATGAGCAGTTCTTC
TRBJ1-2	NA	TRBD1	TRBV7-9	CASSSPGQEIYGYTF	TGTGCCAGCAGCTCACCCGGACAGGAAATCTATGGCTACACCTTC
TRBJ2-7	NA	NA	TRBV5-4	CASSLELFSYEQYF	TGTGCCAGCAGCTTGGAGCTGTTCTCCTACGAGCAGTACTTC
TRBJ1-1	NA	NA	TRBV5-1	CASSLGQDTPAFF	TGCGCCAGCAGCTTGGGGCAGGATACACCCGCTTTCTTT
TRBJ2-1	NA	NA	TRBV6-5	CASRGDLAGGDEQFF	TGTGCCAGCAGGGGGGACTTAGCTGGGGGAGATGAGCAGTTCTTC
TRBJ1-5	NA	TRBD1	TRBV2	CASSGDRGGGQPQHF	TGTGCCAGCAGTGGGGACAGGGGTGGAGGTCAGCCCCAGCATTTT
TRBJ1-1	NA	NA	TRBV30	CAWSGRRGQNTEAFF	TGTGCCTGGAGTGGCCGACGAGGACAGAACACTGAAGCTTTCTTT
TRBJ2-1	NA	TRBD2	TRBV4-3	CASSQVRTSGAYNEQFF	TGCGCCAGCAGCCAAGTTAGAACTAGCGGGGCGTACAATGAGCAGTTCTTC
TRBJ2-7	NA	TRBD1	TRBV13	CASSTLRDRVHEQYF	TGTGCCAGCAGCACGCTCCGGGACAGGGTCCACGAGCAGTACTTC
TRBJ2-1	once	NA	TRBV28	CASSFMKGEQFF	TGTGCCAGCAGTTTTATGAAGGGGGAGCAGTTCTTC
TRBJ1-2	NA	NA	TRBV4-3	CASSPQTGHGNYGYTF	TGCGCCAGCAGCCCTCAAACAGGGCATGGGAACTATGGCTACACCTTC
TRBJ2-1	NA	TRBD1	TRBV6-2/TRBV6-3	CASSYSPGTGANEQFF	TGTGCCAGCAGTTATTCCCCTGGGACAGGGGCCAATGAGCAGTTCTTC
TRBJ1-1	NA	NA	TRBV6-5	CASSDSLNTEAFF	TGTGCCAGCAGCGACAGCCTGAACACTGAAGCTTTCTTT
TRBJ2-3	NA	TRBD1	TRBV27	CASSTGTGIQDTQYF	TGTGCCAGCAGTACCGGGACAGGGATTCAAGATACGCAGTATTTT
TRBJ2-5	NA	NA	TRBV6-5	CASSYRRQETQYF	TGTGCCAGCAGTTACAGGAGGCAAGAGACCCAGTACTTC